The 28 T cell receptor beta chains below were found in one sample sequenced in a study of graft-versus-host responses after intestinal transplantation listed by TCRdb under 2021. The meaning of the sample's time point label: cells obtained before transplantation from donor or recipient. Library construction relied on the immunoSEQ multiplex PCR assay. As stored in TCRdb, this immuneACCESS dataset retains in-frame rearrangements with V and J assigned. A fraction of the clones does not appear; measured against another copy, unresolved V genes explain less than half of the discrepancy, and the remainder lacks a known reason. The sample table holds 80,000 to 100,000 clones, of which roughly nine tenths were seen once. In total, the top ten clones hold roughly 0.17% of the sample. Their cognate antigens are unknown. Sequencing was performed on unstimulated CD4+ T cells sorted from spleen or lymph node cells, taken before intestinal transplant. Receptor source: a human donor who received an intestinal transplant.

The chain carries TRBV5-1 and TRBJ2-1; D gene ambiguous. The CDR3 is 12 amino acids. Germline CDR1 SGHRS, CDR2 YFSETQ. V lost 4 bases and J 10 bases, leaving 12 bases between the germline ends. The CDR3 protein is CASSLTISEQFF. In nucleotides, the CDR3 is TGCGCCAGCAGCCTAACAATTAGCGAGCAGTTCTTC.

The chain uses TRBV5-6 and TRBJ2-2; 7 nucleotides align to TRBD1. CDR3 size: 16 residues. V trimming: 2 bases; J trimming: 0 bases; junction bases outside the gene matches: 4. CDR1 SGHDT and CDR2 YYEEEE come from the germline V gene. CDR3 coding DNA: TGTGCCAGCAGCTTTTGGGACAGACCGAACACCGGGGAGCTGTTTTTT. Protein product: CASSFWDRPNTGELFF.

The gene calls are TRBV6-6 and TRBJ2-7; D not resolved. This CDR3 contains 15 residues. The germline V gene has CDR1 MNHNY and CDR2 SVGAGI (reference sequence). Trimming took off 2 bases at V and 0 bases at J, with 11 bases between the two ends. The CDR3 sequence: CASSYQTSLSYEQYF. As DNA, the CDR3 is TGTGCCAGCAGTTACCAGACAAGCCTCTCCTACGAGCAGTACTTC.

This clone was found once. The chain combines TRBV5-1 with TRBJ2-5; D possibly corresponds to TRBD2 (6 bases). The CDR3 extends over 13 amino acids. Germline V gene data show CDR1 as SGHRS and CDR2 as YFSETQ. V lost 5 bases and J lost 4, with 12 bases in between. The CDR3 here is CASRRSGGETQYF. CDR3 in DNA: TGCGCCAGCAGACGTAGCGGAGGAGAGACCCAGTACTTC. Supplemented by reference TRBV5-1 and TRBJ2-5, the full variable domain reads KAGVTQTPRYLIKTRGQQVTLSCSPISGHRSVSWYQQTPGQGLQFLFEYFSETQRNKGNFPGRFSGRQFSNSRSEMNVSTLELGDSALYLCASRRSGGETQYFGPGTRLLVL.

The V gene is TRBV2, the J gene TRBJ2-5; unclear D gene. This CDR3 contains 12 residues. Germline V gene data show CDR1 as SNHLY and CDR2 as FYNNEI. The V and J ends lost 6 bases and 1 base respectively, with 6 bases between them. CDR3 sequence reads: CASRSVQETQYF. The CDR3 DNA follows: TGTGCCAGCAGGTCCGTCCAAGAGACCCAGTACTTC.

The rearrangement joins TRBV10-3 to TRBJ1-5, with D perhaps TRBD1 (6 bases). The CDR3 covers 13 residues. V lost 5 bases, J lost 4 bases, and 9 bases lay in between. Germline values: CDR1 ENHRY, CDR2 SYGVKD. The CDR3, as DNA: TGTGCCATCAGTACAGGGAAGAATCAGCCCCAGCATTTT. This gives the protein CAISTGKNQPQHF.

The V and J genes are TRBV6-6 and TRBJ1-5; 8 bases line up with TRBD1. Germline V gene sequence: CDR1 MNHNY, CDR2 SVGAGI (reference sequence). The trim removed 0 bases at V and 9 bases at J, leaving 7 bases unmatched. The length of the CDR3 is 15 residues. The CDR3 sequence is CASSYSDRALGPQHF. The CDR3 DNA sequence: TGTGCCAGCAGTTACTCGGACAGGGCCCTGGGGCCCCAGCATTTT.

The genes are TRBV30 and TRBJ2-5; D is possibly TRBD2 (6 bases). The CDR3 spans 12 residues. Between the trimmed V and J ends, which lost 8 bases and 1 base, there was a span of 11 bases. Looked up from germline, CDR1 is GTSNPN and CDR2 is SVGIG (reference sequence). Here the CDR3 reads CAAGRFQETQYF. The CDR3 coding sequence is TGTGCCGCGGGACGTTTCCAAGAGACCCAGTACTTC.

CDR3: CASSPTQRGWSPLHF. The DNA of the CDR3 is TGTGCCAGCAGCCCGACTCAAAGGGGCTGGTCACCCCTCCACTTT. This sequence joins TRBV6-5 and TRBJ1-6; the D gene is possibly TRBD1 (5 bases). The length of the CDR3 is 15 residues. Germline V gives CDR1 MNHEY, CDR2 SVGAGI. Trimming stripped 6 bases from V and 10 bases from J, with 19 bases between.

There are a few counts of this clone. The V call is TRBV2, the J call TRBJ1-1; 7 positions match TRBD1. This CDR3 spans 14 amino acids. Germline V gene lookup returns CDR1 SNHLY and CDR2 FYNNEI. The V segment lost 8 bases and the J segment 0 bases; nucleotides outside the gene matches: 6. CDR3 loop: CASRGQSMNTEAFF. CDR3 bases: TGTGCCAGCCGGGGACAGAGCATGAACACTGAAGCTTTCTTT.

The chain is built from TRBV7-9 and TRBJ2-7; D remains ambiguous. Trimming removed 5 bases at V and 2 bases at J, with 10 bases between. The CDR3 has 13 amino acids. Per germline, CDR1 SEHNR and CDR2 FQNEAQ (reference sequence). DNA of the CDR3: TGTGCCAGCAGCCCCCCCGTAGCCTACGAGCAGTACTTC. It encodes CASSPPVAYEQYF. Looking up the rest from reference TRBV7-9 and TRBJ2-7 gives the full variable domain: DTGVSQNPRHKITKRGQNVTFRCDPISEHNRLYWYRQTLGQGPEFLTYFQNEAQLEKSRLLSDRFSAERPKGSFSTLEIQRTEQGDSAMYLCASSPPVAYEQYFGPGTRLTVT.

This chain joins TRBV19 and TRBJ2-3; 9 bases fit TRBD2. V lost 7 bases to trimming and J lost 5 bases; unmatched junction nucleotides: 13. The CDR3 is 16 residues long. Germline V gene lookup returns CDR1 LNHDA and CDR2 SQIVND (reference sequence). Here the CDR3 DNA reads TGTGCCAGTAACCTAATAGGGCGGGGGGGAATAGATACGCAGTATTTT. It translates to CASNLIGRGGIDTQYF. The variable domain in full, with the rest retrieved from reference TRBV19 and TRBJ2-3, is DGGITQSPKYLFRKEGQNVTLSCEQNLNHDAMYWYRQDPGQGLRLIYYSQIVNDFQKGDIAEGYSVSREKKESFPLTVTSAQKNPTAFYLCASNLIGRGGIDTQYFGPGTRLTVL.

This clone was counted a single time. The chain couples TRBV27 to TRBJ2-1, with 10 bases matching TRBD1. This CDR3 spans 15 amino acids. Germline lookup yields CDR1 MNHEY and CDR2 SMNVEV (reference sequence). The V and J ends lost 7 bases and 5 bases, in that order; junction bases with no gene match: 8. CDR3 protein: CASKLRQGANNEQFF. The CDR3 DNA reads as TGTGCCAGCAAACTACGACAGGGGGCTAACAATGAGCAGTTCTTC.

V gene TRBV9 combines with J gene TRBJ1-2; 10 nucleotides agree with TRBD1. Per germline, CDR1 SGDLS and CDR2 YYNGEE. This CDR3 is built from 15 residues. Losses at the gene ends were 3 bases for V and 6 bases for J; bases not matched to a gene: 8. CDR3 nucleotides: TGTGCCAGCAGCGCCGGCCCCGGACAGGGGGATGGCTACACCTTC. Encoded protein: CASSAGPGQGDGYTF.

The V call is TRBV6-5, the J call TRBJ2-1; 9 bases map to TRBD1. The CDR3 loop spans 16 amino acids. Germline loops: CDR1 MNHEY, CDR2 SVGAGI. With V trimmed by 2 bases and J by 9 bases, 11 bases remained unmatched. The CDR3 loop is CASSYIGTGSGTEQFF. CDR3 nucleotides: TGTGCCAGCAGTTACATCGGGACAGGGTCAGGTACTGAGCAGTTCTTC.

The chain carries TRBV4-2 and TRBJ2-7, with 10 bases lining up with TRBD1. The V gene end was trimmed by 3 bases and the J gene end by 1 base; junction bases not matched to a gene: 0. From germline, CDR1 is LGHNA and CDR2 YNFKEQ. The CDR3 totals 14 residues. In nucleotides, the CDR3 is TGTGCCAGCAGCCAGGGACAGGGGTCCTACGAGCAGTACTTC. It is translated as CASSQGQGSYEQYF.

The rearrangement links TRBV6-1 to TRBJ1-5; 9 bases agree with TRBD1. Losses at the gene ends were 5 bases for V and 4 bases for J; bases not matched to a gene: 3. CDR3 length equals 14 residues. CDR1 MNHNS and CDR2 SASEGT come from the germline V gene. This CDR3 is CASSHRGRNQPQHF. The DNA of the CDR3 is TGTGCCAGCAGTCACAGGGGGCGGAATCAGCCCCAGCATTTT.

The chain employs TRBV19 and TRBJ1-3; 10 bases match TRBD1. The trim removed 9 bases at V and 8 bases at J, leaving 13 bases unmatched. The CDR3 extends over 15 amino acids. The V gene's germline CDR1 is LNHDA and CDR2 SQIVND (reference sequence). The CDR3 spells CASVADRGWRDTIYF. CDR3 coding DNA: TGTGCCAGCGTTGCGGACAGGGGGTGGAGAGACACCATATATTTT.

The rearrangement links TRBV4-1 to TRBJ2-6; 7 bases fit TRBD2. The CDR3 runs to 17 residues. Germline CDR1 is MGHRA and CDR2 is YSYEKL. The trim removed 1 base at V and 0 bases at J, leaving 3 bases unmatched. Here the CDR3 DNA reads TGCGCCAGCAGCCAAGTTGCGGGAGCCTCTGGGGCCAACGTCCTGACTTTC. It yields the protein CASSQVAGASGANVLTF.

Only one count was recorded for this clone. The chain carries TRBV18 and TRBJ1-3; D remains ambiguous. The germline gives CDR1 KGHSH, CDR2 LQKENI. The V and J ends lost 3 bases and 0 bases respectively, with 9 bases between them. This CDR3 spans 15 amino acids. The CDR3 DNA is TGTGCCAGCTCACCTAGTACCTACTCTGGAAACACCATATATTTT. Protein: CASSPSTYSGNTIYF.

V gene TRBV5-1 combines with J gene TRBJ2-3; 8 nucleotides match TRBD2. Germline lookup yields CDR1 SGHRS and CDR2 YFSETQ. Trimming cost V 5 bases and J 2 bases; bases outside gene matches: 10. This CDR3 region has 16 residues. CDR3 residues: CASRPLTSGSTDTQYF. For the CDR3, the DNA is TGCGCCAGCAGGCCCCTCACTAGCGGATCCACAGATACGCAGTATTTT.

This chain joins TRBV9 and TRBJ2-3; 11 bases fit TRBD2. The CDR3 has 16 residues. V gave up 3 bases and J gave up 1 base; unmatched junction bases: 4. Germline CDR1 reads SGDLS; CDR2 reads YYNGEE. The CDR3 spells CASSAVLAGGTDTQYF. CDR3 bases: TGTGCCAGCAGCGCCGTACTAGCGGGGGGCACAGATACGCAGTATTTT.

This clone turned up a few times. The chain combines TRBV6-5 with TRBJ2-2; a possible D gene is TRBD1 (6 bases). The germline V and J ends were trimmed by 0 bases and 4 bases, with 12 bases remaining between them. The CDR3 has 16 residues. CDR1 and CDR2 (germline): MNHEY, SVGAGI. CDR3: CASSYSQGVVTGELFF. CDR3 nucleotide sequence: TGTGCCAGCAGTTACTCACAGGGAGTTGTCACCGGGGAGCTGTTTTTT.

This rearrangement joins TRBV6-5 to TRBJ1-2; tentatively, D is TRBD1 (5 bases). Germline V gene lookup returns CDR1 MNHEY and CDR2 SVGAGI. Trimming took off 0 bases at V and 8 bases at J, with 13 bases between the two ends. This CDR3 is 14 amino acids long. The CDR3 DNA is TGTGCCAGCAGTTACTCGCTTTTAACAGGCGGCTACACCTTC. Translating gives CASSYSLLTGGYTF.

J is TRBJ1-3 and V is TRBV5-1; unclear D gene. The CDR3 totals 15 residues. The V and J ends lost 0 bases and 0 bases respectively, with 7 bases between them. Looked up from germline, CDR1 is SGHRS and CDR2 is YFSETQ. The CDR3 loop is CASSLDGSSGNTIYF. In DNA form, the CDR3 reads TGCGCCAGCAGCTTGGATGGCTCCTCTGGAAACACCATATATTTT. The whole variable domain, remainder taken from reference TRBV5-1 and TRBJ1-3, is KAGVTQTPRYLIKTRGQQVTLSCSPISGHRSVSWYQQTPGQGLQFLFEYFSETQRNKGNFPGRFSGRQFSNSRSEMNVSTLELGDSALYLCASSLDGSSGNTIYFGEGSWLTVV.

This rearrangement joins TRBV19 to TRBJ2-3; the match to TRBD2 covers 8 bases. There are 15 residues in the CDR3. Germline CDR1 and CDR2: LNHDA and SQIVND (reference sequence). Trimming at V came to 7 bases and at J to 7 bases, leaving 13 bases not matched to a gene. Written as DNA, the CDR3 is TGTGCCAGTAAGGAGCGGGGGCAATTCTGGTATACGCAGTATTTT. It encodes CASKERGQFWYTQYF.

V and J are TRBV5-6 and TRBJ2-5, with 10 bases that match TRBD1. The ends lost 0 bases at V and 3 bases at J; junction bases unmatched: 8. CDR3 length equals 17 residues. Germline lookup yields CDR1 SGHDT and CDR2 YYEEEE. For the CDR3, the DNA is TGTGCCAGCAGCTTGGCCTGGGGGACAGGGGATAAAGAGACCCAGTACTTC. This codes for CASSLAWGTGDKETQYF.

This chain uses TRBV7-9 with TRBJ2-3; 7 bases align to TRBD2. J was trimmed by 5 bases and V by 0 bases; bases with no gene match: 5. The CDR3 runs 15 residues. Germline CDR1 is SEHNR and CDR2 is FQNEAQ (reference sequence). The CDR3 nucleotides are TGTGCCAGCAGCTTAGCCAGCGGGATGGGAGATACGCAGTATTTT. It is translated as CASSLASGMGDTQYF.